This TCR beta chain derives from a study of T cells in Graves' hyperthyroidism and ophthalmopathy. Regarding the study as a whole: Ophthalmopathy, which appeared later, was predicted by the model a median approximately six months before onset.

TCR beta CDR3 region amplification was performed from RNA transcripts. An initial round of RT-PCR targeting the TCR CDR3 relied on the HTBI primer set. TCRdb analysed the multiplex PCR reads with MiXCR anew, one entry per CDR3 protein. The sample consists of around 290,000 distinct CDR3 sequences, 13% of them appearing once. The sample, blood from the first hyperthyroidism diagnosis, precedes any ophthalmopathy symptoms. The PBMCs studied were ones that came from 8 to 10 ml fresh peripheral blood. Remarks on this clonotype: Its specificity is unknown.

CDR3 length: 14 amino acids. V dropped 1 base and J dropped 4 bases, with 10 bases sitting between them. Germline loops: CDR1 SGHAT, CDR2 FQNNGV. The sequencing sample was made of blood. The clonotype originates from a woman in her twenties or thirties with Graves' hyperthyroidism that later progressed to Graves' ophthalmopathy. This rearrangement joins TRBV11-2 to TRBJ1-1, with D unclear. CDR3 DNA: TGTGCCAGCAGCTTAGCCCTAGTTCCCACTGAAGCTTTCTTT. Translated: CASSLALVPTEAFF.